The 2 T cell receptor beta chains given below trace back to one sample, sequenced in a study of breast tumors, draining lymph nodes, adjacent tissues. Breast cancer patients provided tissue from their axillary draining lymph nodes. In TCRdb, the multiplex PCR reads were re-called with MiXCR into one record per CDR3 protein. The sample gives roughly 260,000 distinct CDR3 sequences, around 30% of which show up once; more than 0.95% is in the top ten. The sample comprised axillary lymph node tissue. The receptors derive from a female donor with breast cancer. Some clones in this sample may be carry-over from other donors' samples.

This clonotype was recorded at least ten times. V and J are TRBV7-2 and TRBJ2-1, with D possibly TRBD2 on 6 matching bases. V lost 3 bases, J lost 15 bases, and 12 bases lay in between. CDR1 SGHTA and CDR2 FQGNSA come from the germline V gene. CDR3 length: 11 amino acids. CDR3 coding DNA: TGTGCCAGCAGCTTGGCGGGATTTGTGTTCTTC. This codes for CASSLAGFVFF.

Remarks on this clonotype: A much larger clone sits a single nucleotide away, making a read error possible. This chain connects TRBV20-1 to TRBJ2-7; D is unresolved. The CDR3 spans 12 residues. Germline values: CDR1 DFQATT, CDR2 SNEGSKA (reference sequence). The CDR3 here is CSARGRHYEPYF. The CDR3 coding sequence is TGCAGTGCTAGGGGCCGCCACTACGAGCCGTACTTC.